This T cell receptor beta chain was recovered during a study of Graves' ophthalmopathy and Graves' hyperthyroidism. The study's findings and limits: Blood shared most expanded thyroid clonotypes above 0.001 frequency.

Moderate-to-severe activity, CAS at least 3, NOSPECS at least 4 and duration under 3 months characterized donors with ophthalmopathy. Exclusion applied to patients with other autoimmune diseases, uncontrolled infections, pregnancy or lactation. As to this clonotype: Its antigen is not identified.

Amplification of the TCR beta CDR3 regions used RNA transcripts (as template). The authors performed first-round RT-PCR with HTBI primers and then a second-round multiplex PCR. MiXCR, applied by TCRdb to the multiplex PCR reads, yields one record per CDR3 protein. The repertoire holds 240,000 or so distinct CDR3 sequences, with approximately 42% as singletons. The CDR3 extends over 15 amino acids. Trimming cost V 4 bases and J 11 bases, with 20 bases left between them. Germline V gene sequence: CDR1 KGHDR, CDR2 SFDVKD. The clonotype was recovered from an adult man with Graves' ophthalmopathy. The sequenced material came from peripheral blood. The rearrangement uses TRBV24-1 and TRBJ1-5; TRBD1 might be the D (5 bases). CDR3 amino acids: CATSDPGTDQETQHF. In DNA, the CDR3 is TGTGCCACCAGTGACCCAGGGACGGACCAAGAGACCCAGCATTTT.